One and the same sample provided the 25 T cell receptor beta chains below, sequenced in a study of chronic HIV infection and antiretroviral therapy. TCRdb reprocessed the 5' RACE reads with MiXCR, giving one entry per CDR3 protein. This table holds 30,000 or so distinct CDR3 sequences, about 9.7% found once. Input material: peripheral blood. The receptors shown here come from an adult who had HIV and had not received antiretroviral therapy, or was an uninfected healthy control (not recorded which).

The chain joins TRBV5-4 to TRBJ2-7; 10 positions agree with TRBD2. The CDR3 loop spans 15 amino acids. CDR1 and CDR2 from the germline V gene are SGHNT and YYREEE (reference sequence). The J segment lost 2 bases and the V segment lost 4 bases, leaving 6 bases of the junction unmatched. The DNA for the CDR3 is TGTGCCAGCAGCACATCGGGACTAGCGACCTACGAGCAGTACTTC. This sequence encodes CASSTSGLATYEQYF. The full variable domain, rest sourced from reference TRBV5-4 and TRBJ2-7, is ETGVTQSPTHLIKTRGQQVTLRCSSQSGHNTVSWYQQALGQGPQFIFQYYREEENGRGNFPPRFSGLQFPNYSSELNVNALELDDSALYLCASSTSGLATYEQYFGPGTRLTVT.

V and J are TRBV3-1 and TRBJ1-1; maybe TRBD1 (5 bases). Germline lookup yields CDR1 LGHDT and CDR2 YNNKEL (reference sequence). This CDR3 spans 13 amino acids. V dropped 2 bases and J dropped 4 bases, with 8 bases sitting between them. The CDR3 nucleotides read TGTGCCAGCAGCCAAAGGGGTAGCACTGAAGCTTTCTTT. It is translated as CASSQRGSTEAFF.

This clonotype was picked up many times. The CDR3 DNA is TGTGCCAGCAGCCAAGAGGGACTTGCCTCCTACGAGCAGTACTTC. Amino acids: CASSQEGLASYEQYF. This chain connects TRBV3-1 to TRBJ2-7, with D possibly TRBD2 on 6 matching bases. CDR1 is LGHDT and CDR2 is YNNKEL in the germline V gene (reference sequence). Trimming removed 0 bases from V and 0 bases from J, with 9 bases in between. This CDR3 is built from 15 residues.

This clonotype appeared many times. J is TRBJ1-1 and V is TRBV20-1; tentative D call: TRBD1 (5 bases). The length of the CDR3 is 15 residues. The V gene lost 0 bases and the J gene lost 4 bases, with 15 bases spanning the gap. Germline CDR1 reads DFQATT; CDR2 reads SNEGSKA (reference sequence). The chain's CDR3 is CSARDLGGVGTEAFF. Written as DNA, the CDR3 is TGCAGTGCTAGAGATCTCGGGGGGGTGGGCACTGAAGCTTTCTTT.

The rearrangement joins TRBV29-1 to TRBJ1-1; D might be TRBD1 (5 bases). The CDR3 runs to 15 residues. Germline loops: CDR1 SQVTM, CDR2 ANQGSEA. Trimming left V 4 bases short and J 1 base short, with 16 bases between. CDR3 protein: CSVGARGIRNTEAFF. The CDR3, as DNA: TGCAGCGTTGGGGCGCGGGGGATCAGGAACACTGAAGCTTTCTTT.

This clonotype was seen at least ten times. CDR3 coding DNA: TGTGCCAGCAGTTACGGTAGCGGGGGAAGCTCCTACGAGCAGTACTTC. Its translation is CASSYGSGGSSYEQYF. This rearrangement joins TRBV6-5 to TRBJ2-7; the match to TRBD2 covers 9 bases. V lost 2 bases, J lost 0 bases, and 5 bases stayed unmatched. The germline gives CDR1 MNHEY, CDR2 SVGAGI. The CDR3 loop spans 16 amino acids.

There are many counts of this clonotype. The chain carries TRBV6-2 or TRBV6-3 and TRBJ1-5, with 10 bases lining up with TRBD1. Germline assignment: CDR1 MNHEY and CDR2 SVGEGT. The CDR3 length is 14 residues. After removal of 6 bases from V and 6 bases from J, the junction contained 5 bases not matched to a gene. CDR3 in DNA: TGTGCCAGCAGCCCCGGGACAGGGGTTCAGCCCCAGCATTTT. Its translation: CASSPGTGVQPQHF.

This clonotype came up a few times. The chain is built from TRBV29-1 and TRBJ1-3; possible D gene TRBD1, 5 bases. Trimming cost V 6 bases and J 0 bases, with 12 bases left between them. CDR1 and CDR2 from the germline V gene are SQVTM and ANQGSEA. The length of the CDR3 is 14 residues. CDR3 bases: TGCAGCGTCACCTCAACAGGCTCTGGAAACACCATATATTTT. It codes for CSVTSTGSGNTIYF. Filled out from reference TRBV29-1 and TRBJ1-3, the complete variable domain reads SAVISQKPSRDICQRGTSLTIQCQVDSQVTMMFWYRQQPGQSLTLIATANQGSEATYESGFVIDKFPISRPNLTFSTLTVSNMSPEDSSIYLCSVTSTGSGNTIYFGEGSWLTVV.

This chain uses TRBV29-1 with TRBJ2-7, with a tentative D call TRBD2 (6 bases). CDR1 and CDR2 from the germline V gene are SQVTM and ANQGSEA. The CDR3 runs to 13 residues. Trimming shortened V by 4 bases and J by 0 bases, and 10 bases separated the two germline ends. The CDR3 region has the DNA TGCAGCGTTGCTGGGAGGAGCTCCTACGAGCAGTACTTC. This codes for CSVAGRSSYEQYF.

In its sample, this clonotype was seen many times. Written as DNA, the CDR3 is TGTGCCAGTACCCGGGACTCCTATAATTCACCCCTCCACTTT. Protein product: CASTRDSYNSPLHF. The chain carries TRBV11-2 and TRBJ1-6, with unresolved D. The V and J ends lost 9 bases and 0 bases respectively, with 9 bases between them. The CDR3 has 14 amino acids. Germline lookup yields CDR1 SGHAT and CDR2 FQNNGV.

This clonotype occurred many times. The chain recombines TRBV5-1 with TRBJ2-3, with 9 nucleotides matching TRBD1. This CDR3 has 17 residues. The germline V gene encodes CDR1 SGHRS and CDR2 YFSETQ. V dropped 0 bases and J dropped 5; count of bases not matched to a gene: 10. The CDR3 bases are TGCGCCAGCAGCTTGGCCAGGACAGGGGATCATAGAGATACGCAGTATTTT. Amino acids: CASSLARTGDHRDTQYF.

The chain links TRBV6-2 or TRBV6-3 to TRBJ2-4; TRBD2 might be the D (5 bases). The CDR3 extends over 18 amino acids. V shed 0 bases and J shed 0 bases, with 15 bases lying between them. From germline, CDR1 is MNHEY and CDR2 SVGEGT. The DNA for the CDR3 is TGTGCCAGCAGTTACTCGAGAGGGTCCGGCACAGCCAAAAACATTCAGTACTTC. It specifies CASSYSRGSGTAKNIQYF.

This rearrangement joins TRBV2 to TRBJ2-7, with D perhaps TRBD1 or TRBD2 (5 bases each). Germline V gene sequence: CDR1 SNHLY, CDR2 FYNNEI. With 4 bases removed from V and 2 bases from J, the gap between germline ends came to 9 bases. The CDR3 spans 13 residues. Written as DNA, the CDR3 is TGTGCCAGCAGTGCACCGGGACCCTACGAGCAGTACTTC. Protein product: CASSAPGPYEQYF.

Remarks on this clonotype: A much larger clone differs by one base, so this may be a read error. This rearrangement joins TRBV29-1 to TRBJ1-1, with D uncertain. The CDR3 is made up of 14 amino acids. CDR1 is SQVTM, CDR2 ANQGSEA, per germline. CDR3 bases: TGCGGCGCTGTTATAGTTCCCCAGAACACTGAAGCTTTCTTT. It is translated as CGAVIVPQNTEAFF.

V gene TRBV2 combines with J gene TRBJ1-2; D is uncertain. Germline loops: CDR1 SNHLY, CDR2 FYNNEI. The V end lost 3 bases, the J end lost 4 bases, and 9 bases lay between the germline ends. CDR3 length: 13 residues. The CDR3 DNA is TGTGCCAGCAGTGAGTCAGGCAGCTATGGCTACACCTTC. As protein: CASSESGSYGYTF.

The sample holds many counts of this clonotype. V usage is TRBV3-1 and J usage is TRBJ2-1, with a weak D call TRBD2 (6 bases). This CDR3 spans 12 amino acids. The V end lost 4 bases, the J end lost 11 bases, and 12 bases lay between the germline ends. Germline V lookup: CDR1 LGHDT, CDR2 YNNKEL (reference sequence). CDR3 nucleotide sequence: TGTGCCAGCAGCCTTAGCGGAGGAAAGCAGTTCTTC. This encodes CASSLSGGKQFF.

This clonotype appeared a few times. CDR3 protein: CASSLLVPGNTIYF. The CDR3 bases are TGCGCCAGCAGCCTATTAGTCCCCGGAAACACCATATATTTT. The chain combines TRBV4-1 with TRBJ1-3; D ambiguous. Trimming removed 4 bases from V and 4 bases from J, with 11 bases in between. CDR1 is MGHRA, CDR2 YSYEKL, per germline. This CDR3 region has 14 residues.

This clonotype appeared many times. V and J are TRBV28 and TRBJ2-7; maybe TRBD1 (6 bases). The germline V gene has CDR1 MDHEN and CDR2 SYDVKM. This CDR3 comprises 14 residues. V lost 5 bases to trimming and J lost 2 bases, with 13 bases between them. The CDR3 DNA reads as TGTGCCAGCAGTGTAACAGGGAGAACCTACGAGCAGTACTTC. Translating gives CASSVTGRTYEQYF. Based on the CDR3 plus reference TRBV28 and TRBJ2-7, the full variable domain is DVKVTQSSRYLVKRTGEKVFLECVQDMDHENMFWYRQDPGLGLRLIYFSYDVKMKEKGDIPEGYSVSREKKERFSLILESASTNQTSMYLCASSVTGRTYEQYFGPGTRLTVT.

Many counts were recorded for this clonotype. CDR3 amino acids: CAISGMAGGDSDTQYF. The DNA for the CDR3 is TGTGCCATCAGTGGAATGGCAGGGGGCGATTCAGATACGCAGTATTTT. The J gene is TRBJ2-3, the V gene TRBV10-3; TRBD1 matches at 8 bases. CDR3 length equals 16 residues. The V gene's germline CDR1 is ENHRY and CDR2 SYGVKD. Losses at the gene ends were 4 bases for V and 4 bases for J; bases not matched to a gene: 10.

J is TRBJ2-3 and V is TRBV12-5; tentatively, D is TRBD1 (6 bases). Germline CDR1 is LGHNT and CDR2 is FRNRAP. Trimming stripped 1 base from V and 6 bases from J, with 14 bases between. This CDR3 contains 15 residues. CDR3 protein: CASGLGQEEADTQYF. DNA for the CDR3: TGTGCTAGTGGTTTGGGACAGGAGGAGGCTGATACGCAGTATTTT.

The sample holds many counts of this clonotype. This chain connects TRBV20-1 to TRBJ2-7; possibly TRBD1 or TRBD2 for D (5 bases each). CDR1 DFQATT and CDR2 SNEGSKA come from the germline V gene (reference sequence). V was pared by 5 bases and J by 2 bases, with 16 bases between. This CDR3 has 14 amino acids. The chain's CDR3 is CSALRDPETYEQYF. DNA of the CDR3: TGCAGTGCTCTTCGGGACCCCGAGACCTACGAGCAGTACTTC.

The gene calls are TRBV20-1 and TRBJ2-3, with D maybe TRBD1 (6 bases). CDR3 length: 14 residues. Germline values: CDR1 DFQATT, CDR2 SNEGSKA (reference sequence). Trimming pared 3 bases from V and 1 base from J, leaving 11 bases between. As DNA, the CDR3 is TGCAGTGCTAGTCGGACAGCCCGCACAGATACGCAGTATTTT. Amino acids: CSASRTARTDTQYF.

This clonotype was picked up many times. J is TRBJ2-3 and V is TRBV15; D remains ambiguous. CDR3 size: 11 residues. Trimming pared 0 bases from V and 9 bases from J, leaving 4 bases between. CDR1 and CDR2 from the germline V gene are LNHNV and YYDKDF (reference sequence). CDR3 residues: CATSRDRTQYF. The CDR3 DNA is TGTGCCACCAGCAGAGATCGAACGCAGTATTTT.

This clonotype showed up many times. The genes are TRBV29-1 and TRBJ2-5; D remains ambiguous. Germline CDR1 reads SQVTM; CDR2 reads ANQGSEA. CDR3 size: 14 residues. Between the trimmed V and J ends, which lost 4 bases and 2 bases, there was a span of 14 bases. The CDR3 reads CSVVGRANQETQYF. DNA of the CDR3: TGCAGCGTTGTCGGCCGGGCCAATCAAGAGACCCAGTACTTC.

This clonotype has ten or more counts. The V call is TRBV12-3 or TRBV12-4, the J call TRBJ1-1; no definite D call. This CDR3 region has 14 residues. Trimming took 7 bases from V and 4 from J, leaving 16 bases between them. The CDR3 nucleotides are TGTGCCAGCACTGCGTGGATTCAGAGCACTGAAGCTTTCTTT. Translating it yields CASTAWIQSTEAFF.